This record covers a single TCR beta chain. Other DNA sequences from this sample encode an identical CDR3 as well. Participants' own reports of clinical history determined their cohort assignment. The data originate from a study of blood T cell repertoires in COVID-19. Study information: COVID-19 samples from acute and convalescent phases originated in the United States, Italy and Spain. Sources were T cells, B-cell-depleted T cells, or PBMCs; the material itself was cDNA or gDNA.

Original processing notes: Estimation of nucleated cell counts was performed using reference gene primer amplification. The method was immunoSEQ multiplex PCR; TCRdb's version includes in-frame clones alone and lacks a portion of them. V and J calls and clone size are those listed in that table; D and trimming were worked out from the DNA. Here the sample spans almost 250,000 clones, 75% to 85% being singletons. Germline CDR1 SGHNT, CDR2 YYREEE (reference sequence). This CDR3 spans 13 amino acids. Between the trimmed V and J ends, which lost 4 bases and 1 base, there was a span of 8 bases. The TCR originated in a woman aged 45-59 years with acute COVID-19. Sample: PBMCs or T cells enriched from blood (not recorded which). The rearrangement links TRBV5-4 to TRBJ1-2; tentative D call: TRBD1 (6 bases). As DNA, the CDR3 is TGTGCCAGCAGCCTGGACAGTAACTATGGCTACACCTTC. It yields the protein CASSLDSNYGYTF.